Listed below are T cell receptor beta chains from one sample, sequenced in a study of T cells in Graves' hyperthyroidism and ophthalmopathy. TCRdb analysed the multiplex PCR reads with MiXCR anew, one entry per CDR3 protein. The sample gives under 600,000 distinct CDR3 sequences, roughly a sixth of which show up once; 2.5% to 4% is in the top ten. Sequencing was carried out using blood. All receptors come from a woman in her thirties or forties with Graves' ophthalmopathy. The CDR3 runs from the conserved cysteine through the conserved F or W. The D gene is left open where the match is weak. Clone size is shown for a subset of rows, as once, few, many or a class of expanded clone.

15 | few | TRBJ2-3 | TRBD2 | TRBV24-1 | TGTGCCACCAGACGGGGCGGGAGCCTCACAGATACGCAGTATTTT | CATRRGGSLTDTQYF
14 | few | TRBJ2-3 | - | TRBV29-1 | TGCAGCGTGGTTCCGGGCCTATTCACAGATACGCAGTATTTT | CSVVPGLFTDTQYF
17 | few | TRBJ2-5 | - | TRBV7-2 | TGTGCCAGCAGCCGCACGTCCATCCGACTAGGTGGAGAGACCCAGTACTTC | CASSRTSIRLGGETQYF
22 | few | TRBJ2-1 | TRBD2 | TRBV12-3/TRBV12-4 | TGTGCCAGCAGTCTGCTGCCGGGACTAGCGGGAGCAGGTGGGGGGGTATACAATGAGCAGTTCTTC | CASSLLPGLAGAGGGVYNEQFF
15 | - | TRBJ2-1 | - | TRBV9 | TGTGCCAGCAGCTTAAGGGCGGACGTTATCAATGAGCAGTTCTTC | CASSLRADVINEQFF
15 | few | TRBJ1-6 | - | TRBV6-1 | TGTGCCAGCAGAAGCCAACAAGGGGCGGATTCACCCCTCCACTTT | CASRSQQGADSPLHF
14 | - | TRBJ1-3 | - | TRBV2 | TGTGCCACCACCTCCGGGACCTCTGGAAACACCATATATTTT | CATTSGTSGNTIYF
12 | - | TRBJ2-5 | - | TRBV27 | TGTGCCAGCAGTGATTATCTCGGGACCCAGTACTTC | CASSDYLGTQYF
14 | few | TRBJ1-5 | - | TRBV12-3/TRBV12-4 | TGTGCCAGCAGTTTGGGTGTTGGAAGCCAGCCCCAGCATTTT | CASSLGVGSQPQHF
12 | few | TRBJ1-1 | - | TRBV28 | TGTGCCAGCAGTTTATGGGTTAGGGAAGCTTTCTTT | CASSLWVREAFF
15 | few | TRBJ2-2 | TRBD2 | TRBV3-1 | TGTGCCAGCAGCCGCTTAGCGGGGCACACCGGGGAGCTGTTTTTT | CASSRLAGHTGELFF
16 | - | TRBJ2-2 | TRBD2 | TRBV27 | TGTGCCGGCAGTTATATGGGACTAGCCGGCACCGGGGAGCTGTTTTTT | CAGSYMGLAGTGELFF
14 | - | TRBJ1-4 | - | TRBV7-9 | TGTGCCAGCAGCTTAGCCGGGACATATGAAAAACTGTTTTTT | CASSLAGTYEKLFF
13 | few | TRBJ1-1 | - | TRBV2 | TGTGCCAGCAGTGAAGATTTCCGGACTGAAGCTTTCTTT | CASSEDFRTEAFF
14 | once | TRBJ1-1 | - | TRBV10-3 | TGTGCCATCAGTGGAGGGGGAGGGGAAACTGAAGCTTTCTTT | CAISGGGGETEAFF
15 | - | TRBJ1-4 | - | TRBV2 | TGTGCCAGCCGGACGGGCAGGGTAGCTAATGAAAAACTGTTTTTT | CASRTGRVANEKLFF
11 | many | TRBJ2-7 | - | TRBV12-3/TRBV12-4 | TGTGCCAGCAGTTTCGCGAACGAGCAGTACTTC | CASSFANEQYF
15 | many | TRBJ2-7 | TRBD2 | TRBV5-1 | TGCGCCAGCAGCGAAGGGACTAGCGGTAATTACGAGCAGTACTTC | CASSEGTSGNYEQYF
14 | many | TRBJ1-1 | TRBD1 | TRBV2 | TGTGCCAGCAGGGGACAGGGGAGGAACACTGAAGCTTTCTTT | CASRGQGRNTEAFF
15 | few | TRBJ1-1 | - | TRBV11-2 | TGTGCCAGCAGCCCGGCGTTTGGGACCGGGGCTGAAGCTTTCTTT | CASSPAFGTGAEAFF
14 | few | TRBJ2-2 | - | TRBV3-1 | TGTGCCAGCAGCCAAGATGCGTACACCGGGGAGCTGTTTTTT | CASSQDAYTGELFF
15 | few | TRBJ2-5 | TRBD1 | TRBV9 | TGTGCCAGCAGCGTAGGGGACAGGGTGCAAGAGACCCAGTACTTC | CASSVGDRVQETQYF
14 | few | TRBJ2-2 | TRBD1 | TRBV19 | TGTGCCAGTAGAGACAGGGGGGGCACCGGGGAGCTGTTTTTT | CASRDRGGTGELFF
16 | many | TRBJ2-3 | TRBD1 | TRBV11-2 | TGTGCCAGCAGCGGAATCGGGACAGGGGGCAGGGATACGCAGTATTTT | CASSGIGTGGRDTQYF
14 | many | TRBJ2-3 | - | TRBV3-1 | TGTGCCAGCAGCCAGGCGGGGAGTACAGATACGCAGTATTTT | CASSQAGSTDTQYF
14 | - | TRBJ1-1 | - | TRBV10-3 | TGTGCCATCAGTGAGGGACCACTAAACACTGAAGCTTTCTTT | CAISEGPLNTEAFF
12 | many | TRBJ1-6 | - | TRBV2 | TGTGCCAGCACAGCGGGCAATTCACCCCTCCACTTT | CASTAGNSPLHF
13 | many | TRBJ2-5 | - | TRBV6-1 | TGTGCCAGCAGGAGACAGACCCGAGAGACCCAGTACTTC | CASRRQTRETQYF
16 | many | TRBJ1-2 | - | TRBV27 | TGTGCCAGCAGCTCCCGGAGTGGGCCCACTAACTATGGCTACACCTTC | CASSSRSGPTNYGYTF
13 | many | TRBJ1-2 | TRBD1 | TRBV28 | TGTGCCAGCAGCCGGGACAGGGACTATGGCTACACCTTC | CASSRDRDYGYTF
12 | - | TRBJ1-2 | TRBD1 | TRBV5-1 | TGCGCCAGCAGCTTACAGGGGAAAGGCTACACCTTC | CASSLQGKGYTF
15 | - | TRBJ2-7 | - | TRBV28 | TGTGCCAGCAGTTTACTTCTGGGCAGCACCTACGAGCAGTACTTC | CASSLLLGSTYEQYF
11 | many | TRBJ2-7 | - | TRBV2 | TGTGCCAGCAGGGCCTCGAAAGAGCAGTACTTC | CASRASKEQYF
17 | few | TRBJ1-2 | TRBD1 | TRBV7-9 | TGTGCCAGCGCTTTGGGGACAGCCTTCGCTTCTAACTATGGCTACACCTTC | CASALGTAFASNYGYTF
15 | - | TRBJ1-2 | TRBD1 | TRBV5-1 | TGCGCCAGCAGCTCGGGACAGGGGGTCGGGTATGGCTACACCTTC | CASSSGQGVGYGYTF
15 | - | TRBJ2-7 | - | TRBV20-1 | TGCAGTGCTAGAGATGCCCATGGGCAGATCTACGAGCAGTACTTC | CSARDAHGQIYEQYF
14 | - | TRBJ2-1 | - | TRBV27 | TGTGCCAGCAGTTTGAGGATTGGGGGTGCTGAGCAGTTCTTC | CASSLRIGGAEQFF
15 | many | TRBJ2-7 | - | TRBV11-2 | TGTGCCAGCAGCGATAGGTTCCGGGAGCACTACGAGCAGTACTTC | CASSDRFREHYEQYF
14 | many | TRBJ2-3 | - | TRBV15 | TGTGCCACCAGCAGAGATCGAGGTGGCGATACGCAGTATTTT | CATSRDRGGDTQYF
15 | many | TRBJ1-1 | - | TRBV2 | TGTGCCAGCAGTGAAGGGGAGGTATTCAACACTGAAGCTTTCTTT | CASSEGEVFNTEAFF
13 | - | TRBJ1-2 | - | TRBV11-3 | TGTGCCAGCAGCCAGGGACCCTACTATGGCTACACCTTC | CASSQGPYYGYTF
14 | - | TRBJ1-4 | - | TRBV4-1 | TGCGCCTCAAGCGTTCCGGGCACTCGGGAAAAACTGTTTTTT | CASSVPGTREKLFF
16 | few | TRBJ2-7 | TRBD2 | TRBV20-1 | TGCAGTGCTAGGTTTCTAGCGGGGGGACTAACCTACGAGCAGTACTTC | CSARFLAGGLTYEQYF
13 | many | TRBJ2-1 | - | TRBV11-2 | TGTGCCAGCAGTCTAATGGCTACCAATGAGCAGTTCTTC | CASSLMATNEQFF
15 | few | TRBJ2-1 | - | TRBV9 | TGTGCCAGCAGCGCGATACAGGGGGGGTACAATGAGCAGTTCTTC | CASSAIQGGYNEQFF
15 | many | TRBJ1-2 | TRBD1 | TRBV28 | TGTGCCAGCAGTTTATCGCCGGGACAGGGCTTTGGCTACACCTTC | CASSLSPGQGFGYTF
17 | - | TRBJ1-3 | - | TRBV18 | TGTGCCAGCTCACCACCGCAATATTACACCTCTGGAAACACCATATATTTT | CASSPPQYYTSGNTIYF
11 | few | TRBJ1-4 | - | TRBV28 | TGTGCCAGCAGTTTAGGCGGAAAACTGTTTTTT | CASSLGGKLFF
14 | - | TRBJ2-1 | TRBD2 | TRBV3-1 | TGTGCCAGCAGCCGGAGCGGGGGGGCGGTTGAGCAGTTCTTC | CASSRSGGAVEQFF
13 | many | TRBJ2-1 | - | TRBV3-1 | TGTGCCAGCAGTCGTGTCTGGGGGAATGAGCAGTTCTTC | CASSRVWGNEQFF
14 | - | TRBJ2-7 | - | TRBV11-2 | TGTGCCAGCAGCTGGGTCCTCACTAGCAGAGAGCAGTACTTC | CASSWVLTSREQYF
11 | many | TRBJ1-2 | - | TRBV10-3 | TGTGCCATCACACAGACAGTTGGCTACACCTTC | CAITQTVGYTF
17 | few | TRBJ1-4 | - | TRBV19 | TGTGCCAGTAGGCTGAGGGCAGGTTTGCGGGGGAGTGAAAAACTGTTTTTT | CASRLRAGLRGSEKLFF
15 | many | TRBJ1-5 | - | TRBV6-1 | TGTGCCAGCAGTGAAGGGTTGGGCGGTAGCGAGCCCCAGCATTTT | CASSEGLGGSEPQHF
15 | many | TRBJ2-2 | - | TRBV12-3/TRBV12-4 | TGTGCCAGCAGTCCCCAGACTAGTTTTACCGGGGAGCTGTTTTTT | CASSPQTSFTGELFF
16 | - | TRBJ2-3 | TRBD2 | TRBV7-9 | TGTGCCAGCAGCTTAGTTGGACTAGCGGGCGCAGATACGCAGTATTTT | CASSLVGLAGADTQYF
17 | - | TRBJ2-3 | TRBD2 | TRBV12-3/TRBV12-4 | TGTGCCAGCAGTTTAGATCCGCGGGAGGGCCGGGCAGATACGCAGTATTTT | CASSLDPREGRADTQYF
15 | many | TRBJ1-1 | TRBD1 | TRBV11-2 | TGTGCCAGCAGCTTAGCCCAGGGGGCAAGGACTGAAGCTTTCTTT | CASSLAQGARTEAFF
14 | - | TRBJ1-6 | - | TRBV12-3/TRBV12-4 | TGTGCCAGCACGCAAAGCTCCTATAATTCACCCCTCCACTTT | CASTQSSYNSPLHF
15 | - | TRBJ1-5 | - | TRBV27 | TGTGCCAGCAGCCTCAGGGGCCCTAGCAATCAGCCCCAGCATTTT | CASSLRGPSNQPQHF